The entry below gives a single T cell receptor (beta chain) sequence along with its context. Its cognate antigen has yet to be identified. Base qualities were left out, and no much larger clone turns up one base away. This record comes from a study of T cell responses to AZD1222 COVID-19 vaccine (dated by TCRdb to the early 2020s). Background for the entire study: TCR sequencing covered over 230 trial participants: 200 to 220 given two doses of AZD1222 and about 26 given two doses of MenACWY control vaccine. Enrollment into the trials was organized by age into subgroups of 18-55, 56-69 and 70-plus years, and those subgroups contained about 160, 30 and 59 TCR-sequenced participants, respectively.

The CDR3 regions of human TCRbeta chains were subjected to immunosequencing. Per the source publication's procedure: Repertoire TCRs were matched against a reference library of SARS-CoV-2-specific TCRs generated with the MIRA antigen-specificity platform. Breadth meant the fraction of unique TCRs that were SARS-CoV-2-associated, whereas depth meant the fraction of total T cells that were SARS-CoV-2-associated. Using the MIRA data, each spike-specific TCR was assigned both to the spike region to which the TCR was reactive and to a CD4 or CD8 class. Log10-transformed breadth and depth values were compared by one-way ANOVA with Sidak's multiple comparisons tests. The table comes from immuneACCESS by way of TCRdb, which keeps in-frame sequences with V and J called. Part of the clones is missing from these tables; in studies checked, under half for an unresolved V gene and the rest for unknown reasons. V and J calls and clone size are given by that table; D and trimming were obtained from the DNA. In this sample the table shows 140,000 to 150,000 clones, around four fifths of which occur a single time. Less than 5% of the sample lies in the top ten.

The cysteine opens and the phenylalanine closes a CDR3 of 16 amino acids. Only the CDR3 DNA stays, 48 bases, in frame from base 1. Taken from the germline V gene, the CDR1 and CDR2 loops are SGDLS and YYNGEE. Trimming accounts for 0 bases at V and 5 bases at J, while the number of junction bases matched to no gene is 8. Broad study findings and their caveats: Epitopes outside the regions mutated in the B.1.351 and B.1.1.7 variants were reportedly recognized by nearly half of the unique spike-specific TCRs. Conclusions about previously exposed vaccinees are limited because only six or seven AZD1222 recipients were SARS-CoV-2 seropositive at baseline. In the small 56-69-year group, the increase in depth fell short of significance, most likely because of low power. A significant rise in spike-specific TCR breadth and depth was observed after two AZD1222 doses relative to day 0 and relative to MenACWY recipients. Because no day 14 peak-response samples were available, the repertoires could be characterized only after the peak T cell response. The vaccine-associated CD4 TCRs covered the entire spike protein, and the dominant responses fell in regions 160-218 and 743-854. Participants were mostly white British, with more females than males. The authors suggested clonal diversity may have been underestimated.

The time point label for this specimen denotes: baseline before first vaccination. The treatment or condition label, as the study defines it: meningococcal conjugate vaccine given as trial control. Vaccinee samples were obtained from the UK trials COV001 and COV002, which included a single-blind randomized controlled phase 2/3 trial of AZD1222 (ChAdOx1 nCoV-19) in healthy adults. For TCRbeta chain sequencing, PBMC samples were collected from trial participants at day 0 and at day 28 after the second dose. This receptor was taken from an adult in good health. This specimen consisted of peripheral blood, obtained on day 0 of MenACWY control vaccination. The chain links TRBV9 with TRBJ1-1; TRBD1 agrees with 9 junctional bases. The nucleotides are TGTGCCAGCAGCGTAGCGGGTAACAGGGGGCCGACTGAAGCTTTCTTT. Its product reads: CASSVAGNRGPTEAFF.